This T cell receptor beta chain was sequenced in a study of blood T cells in healthy people across ages. The wider study: Every two T cells gave about one barcoded beta molecule via template switching.

Findings and caveats of the study: Comparison with aged donors showed that long-lived donors had more naive CD4+ cells and higher diversity.

In the case of this clonotype: The antigen remains unidentified.

The V gene's germline CDR1 is DFQATT and CDR2 SNEGSKA (reference sequence). The CDR3 loop spans 16 amino acids. Trimming took 2 bases from V and 0 from J, leaving 16 bases between them. Sample-barcoded 5' priming and a J-beta primer mix drove a second PCR of about 7 to 12 cycles. TCRdb processed the 5' RACE reads anew with MiXCR; each CDR3 protein has one entry. The repertoire holds about 680,000 distinct CDR3 sequences, with roughly 50% as singletons. Input material: blood. The sequence derives from a woman in her sixties in good health. The chain uses TRBV20-1 and TRBJ1-1; unclear D gene. This CDR3 reads CSARIGTDYLNTEAFF. The CDR3 DNA reads TGCAGTGCTAGAATTGGTACAGATTATTTGAACACTGAAGCTTTCTTT.